This TCR beta chain was profiled in a study of T cell repertoires in cytomegalovirus infection. Across the study: It was the public TCR beta signatures that indicated both CMV infection and matching HLA type. Study-wide results and caveats: Accumulated public TCR beta family frequency recognized individuals carrying CMV together with the relevant HLA. Predominance within the ex vivo response was attributable to HLA-C-restricted CMV-specific TCR beta clonotypes.

This CDR3 has 13 residues. CDR1 and CDR2 (germline): MGHDK, SYGVNS. With 6 bases removed from V and 2 bases from J, the gap between germline ends came to 10 bases. TCRdb re-derived calls from the reads in MiXCR, one entry per CDR3 protein. The top ten clones hold approximately 1.6% of a sample with under 250,000 distinct CDR3 sequences, 9% to 15% of them seen once. This clonotype was observed a few times. Its target is not known. V usage is TRBV25-1 and J usage is TRBJ1-1; D perhaps matches TRBD1 (5 bases). Sequenced input: PBMCs. The sequence was collected from a human donor in good health (CMV status not recorded). Some clones in this sample may be carry-over from other donors' samples. The CDR3 DNA follows: TGTGCCAGCAGAGGCAGGGAAAACACTGAAGCTTTCTTT. It codes for CASRGRENTEAFF.